What follows are 19 T cell receptor beta chains derived from one specimen sequenced in a study of control samples from healthy donors and cancer patients. Profiled with immunoSEQ multiplex PCR; TCRdb holds only in-frame clones, not every one. The sample has around 170,000 clones; 80% to 90% are singletons. Sequenced input: blood. Receptors were obtained from a woman aged 25 to 39 in good health.

The genes are TRBV28 and TRBJ2-7; D possibly matches TRBD1 or TRBD2 (6 bases each). This CDR3 region has 13 residues. V shed 2 bases and J shed 6 bases, with 11 bases lying between them. Germline assignment: CDR1 MDHEN and CDR2 SYDVKM. In DNA, the CDR3 is TGTGCCAGCAGTTTACCCCGGGGGCGCGAGCAGTACGTC. Translated, it gives CASSLPRGREQYV.

This clone was found a few times. The chain has TRBV7-9 and TRBJ2-5; TRBD2 is a possible D gene (5 bases). Germline CDR1 reads SEHNR; CDR2 reads FQNEAQ (reference sequence). Trimming pared 3 bases from V and 3 bases from J, leaving 20 bases between. The CDR3 sequence is 17 residues long. This CDR3 is CASSFSGFNSPKETQYF. CDR3 nucleotides: TGTGCCAGCAGCTTTTCGGGGTTTAACTCCCCTAAAGAGACCCAGTACTTC.

The chain uses TRBV27 and TRBJ1-2, with D perhaps matching TRBD1 (6 bases). CDR3 length: 16 residues. V lost 3 bases and J lost 6, with 20 bases in between. Germline loops: CDR1 MNHEY, CDR2 SMNVEV (reference sequence). CDR3 residues: CASSFGPSDSPDGYTF. CDR3 nucleotides: TGTGCCAGCAGTTTCGGGCCATCGGACAGCCCGGATGGCTACACCTTC.

This clone was counted only a few times. This chain uses TRBV10-1 with TRBJ2-7; either TRBD1 or TRBD2 may fit D (5 bases each). CDR1 WNHNN and CDR2 SYGVQD come from the germline V gene (reference sequence). The CDR3 sequence is 15 residues long. V gave up 7 bases and J gave up 1 base, with 17 bases separating them. DNA of the CDR3: TGCGCCAGCAATGGGACCCTTCGGCCATCCTACGAGCAGTACGTC. Protein sequence: CASNGTLRPSYEQYV.

The gene calls are TRBV18 and TRBJ2-7; no reliable D call. The germline V gene has CDR1 KGHSH and CDR2 LQKENI. The germline V and J ends were trimmed by 3 bases and 1 base, with 4 bases remaining between them. This CDR3 comprises 12 residues. The CDR3 loop reads CASSPGSYEQYF. The DNA for the CDR3 is TGTGCCAGCTCACCCGGATCCTACGAGCAGTACTTC.

The chain links TRBV28 to TRBJ2-1; TRBD1 agrees at 7 bases. This CDR3 is 13 amino acids long. The V gene's germline CDR1 is MDHEN and CDR2 SYDVKM. The V gene end was trimmed by 6 bases and the J gene end by 4 bases; junction bases not matched to a gene: 3. The CDR3 here is CASRGDRYNEQFF. The CDR3 DNA sequence: TGTGCCAGCAGAGGGGACAGATACAATGAGCAGTTCTTC.

The rearrangement uses TRBV9 and TRBJ2-1; 8 bases line up with TRBD2. J was trimmed by 7 bases and V by 5 bases; bases with no gene match: 11. Looked up from germline, CDR1 is SGDLS and CDR2 is YYNGEE. This CDR3 contains 15 residues. The DNA for the CDR3 is TGTGCCAGCAGAAATAGCGGGATGGTTTGGAATGAGCAGTTCTTC. As protein: CASRNSGMVWNEQFF.

The V call is TRBV4-2, the J call TRBJ2-5, with TRBD2 matching over 8 bases. Germline values: CDR1 LGHNA, CDR2 YNFKEQ. Trimming at V came to 3 bases and at J to 6 bases, leaving 6 bases not matched to a gene. The CDR3 is made up of 14 amino acids. The DNA for the CDR3 is TGTGCCAGCAGCCACTTAGCGGGATTGAAGACCCAGTACTTC. Its translation: CASSHLAGLKTQYF.

This clone was counted a single time. The chain couples TRBV5-4 to TRBJ1-1; D is unresolved. Germline V CDR1 and CDR2: SGHNT, YYREEE (reference sequence). This CDR3 has 14 residues. The germline V and J ends were trimmed by 2 bases and 0 bases, with 8 bases remaining between them. This CDR3 is CASSFDGMNTEAFF. The CDR3 DNA is TGTGCCAGCAGCTTTGATGGGATGAACACTGAAGCTTTCTTT. Full variable domain (rest looked up from reference TRBV5-4 and TRBJ1-1): ETGVTQSPTHLIKTRGQQVTLRCSSQSGHNTVSWYQQALGQGPQFIFQYYREEENGRGNFPPRFSGLQFPNYSSELNVNALELDDSALYLCASSFDGMNTEAFFGQGTRLTVV.

The table lists this clone with a few counts. The gene calls are TRBV30 and TRBJ1-6; no definite D call. V lost 0 bases and J lost 9, with 12 bases in between. The germline CDR1 and CDR2 sequences are GTSNPN and SVGIG (reference sequence). CDR3 size: 14 residues. CDR3 amino acids: CAWSVQGLRSPLHF. The CDR3 nucleotides read TGTGCCTGGAGTGTACAAGGGTTGCGTTCACCCCTCCACTTT.

The chain carries TRBV18 and TRBJ1-1; unclear D gene. Germline CDR1 is KGHSH and CDR2 is LQKENI. Trimming left V 6 bases short and J 3 bases short, with 11 bases between. This CDR3 comprises 13 residues. For the CDR3, the DNA is TGTGCCAGCTCCCAAACCGGGGACACTGAAGCTTTCTTT. Residues: CASSQTGDTEAFF.

The gene calls are TRBV5-4 and TRBJ2-1; D is undetermined. Germline CDR1 reads SGHNT; CDR2 reads YYREEE (reference sequence). V lost 1 base and J 2 bases, leaving 13 bases between the germline ends. There are 16 residues in the CDR3. CDR3 protein: CASSLYGRGAYNEQFF. The CDR3 DNA sequence: TGTGCCAGCAGCTTGTACGGGCGTGGGGCCTACAATGAGCAGTTCTTC.

The chain joins TRBV5-5 to TRBJ1-4; D remains unclear. The V end was cut by 0 bases, the J end by 4 bases, with 7 bases between. In germline, CDR1 is SGHKS, CDR2 YYEKEE (reference sequence). The CDR3 consists of 14 residues. The CDR3: CASSLGSYNEKLFF. The CDR3 DNA follows: TGTGCCAGCAGCTTGGGCAGCTATAATGAAAAACTGTTTTTT.

This chain connects TRBV28 to TRBJ2-7, with D possibly matching TRBD1 (5 bases). The CDR3 totals 13 residues. Trimming shortened V by 2 bases and J by 6 bases, and 11 bases separated the two germline ends. Germline V lookup: CDR1 MDHEN, CDR2 SYDVKM. The DNA for the CDR3 is TGTGCCAGCAGTTTAAGGGCAGGGCGCGAGCAGTACTTC. This gives the protein CASSLRAGREQYF.

The chain is built from TRBV27 and TRBJ2-7; 8 positions match TRBD2. The CDR3 consists of 18 residues. V lost 4 bases to trimming and J lost 2 bases; unmatched junction nucleotides: 16. Germline CDR1 reads MNHEY; CDR2 reads SMNVEV (reference sequence). The CDR3 DNA reads as TGTGCCAGCAGTTCGTTCCCGTCCGGGGCGGGAGGCCCCTACGAGCAGTACTTC. Translated: CASSSFPSGAGGPYEQYF.

This chain links TRBV10-1 with TRBJ2-4; 12 nucleotides match TRBD1. Germline loops: CDR1 WNHNN, CDR2 SYGVQD (reference sequence). The CDR3 totals 15 residues. V trimming: 5 bases; J trimming: 7 bases; junction bases outside the gene matches: 6. The CDR3: CASSMGQGAINIQYF. CDR3 nucleotides: TGCGCCAGCAGTATGGGACAGGGGGCGATCAACATTCAGTACTTC.

The V call is TRBV2, the J call TRBJ1-3, with 8 bases that match TRBD1. Looked up from germline, CDR1 is SNHLY and CDR2 is FYNNEI. After removal of 6 bases from V and 2 bases from J, the junction contained 3 bases not matched to a gene. The length of the CDR3 is 14 residues. CDR3 DNA sequence: TGTGCCAGCAGCGGACAGGGCGCTGGAAACACCATATATTTT. Its protein product is CASSGQGAGNTIYF.

This clone appeared once. The chain has TRBV7-2 and TRBJ1-1; 7 nucleotides agree with TRBD1. V was clipped by 1 base and J by 9 bases; unmatched bases: 5. The CDR3 has 13 residues. CDR1 is SGHTA, CDR2 FQGNSA, per germline. The CDR3 DNA sequence: TGTGCCAGCAGCTTAGGACAGGGAGGGAAAGCTTTCTTT. As protein: CASSLGQGGKAFF.

As DNA, the CDR3 is TGTGCCAGCAGCTTAGGGACAGGGGGCTCCATTCAGTACTTC. This sequence encodes CASSLGTGGSIQYF. This rearrangement joins TRBV7-9 to TRBJ2-4; TRBD1 agrees at 11 bases. With V trimmed by 1 base and J by 9 bases, 2 bases remained unmatched. Germline CDR1 and CDR2: SEHNR and FQNEAQ (reference sequence). The CDR3 has 14 residues.